Here is one T cell receptor beta chain with its context. As originally analysed: Amplified reference gene primers provided the basis for estimating nucleated cell counts. Sequenced by immunoSEQ multiplex PCR; TCRdb stores in-frame clones only, minus some. V and J calls and clone size are as listed in that table; D and trimming were resolved from the DNA. The data contain 95,000 to 150,000 clones, around 89% of them seen just once; the ten biggest clones take up roughly a quarter. These data are taken from a study of blood T cell repertoires in COVID-19. Study-wide background: Donors in the United States, Italy and Spain gave samples during acute or convalescent COVID-19.

The CDR3 has 14 amino acids. The germline gives CDR1 LNHDA, CDR2 SQIVND (reference sequence). Trimming took 4 bases from V and 7 from J; bases not matched to a gene: 5. The genes are TRBV19 and TRBJ2-1, with 9 positions matching TRBD2. The sequencing input was peripheral blood. The TCR originated in a man between 65 and 80 years old with active or convalescent COVID-19. DNA of the CDR3: TGTGCCAGTAGTACAGCGGGAGGTTTGAATGAGCAGTTCTTC. It yields the protein CASSTAGGLNEQFF.